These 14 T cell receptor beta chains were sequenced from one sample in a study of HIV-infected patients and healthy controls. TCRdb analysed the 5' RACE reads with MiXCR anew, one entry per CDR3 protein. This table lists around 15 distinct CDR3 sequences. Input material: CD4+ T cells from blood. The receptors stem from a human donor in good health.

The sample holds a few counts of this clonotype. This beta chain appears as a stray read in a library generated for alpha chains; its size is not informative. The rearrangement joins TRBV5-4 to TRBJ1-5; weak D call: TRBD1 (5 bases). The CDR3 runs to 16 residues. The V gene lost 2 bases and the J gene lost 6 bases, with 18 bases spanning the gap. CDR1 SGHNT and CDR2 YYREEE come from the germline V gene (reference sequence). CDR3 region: CASSFGVGAYRQPQHF. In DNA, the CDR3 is TGTGCCAGCAGCTTCGGGGTAGGGGCTTATCGTCAGCCCCAGCATTTT.

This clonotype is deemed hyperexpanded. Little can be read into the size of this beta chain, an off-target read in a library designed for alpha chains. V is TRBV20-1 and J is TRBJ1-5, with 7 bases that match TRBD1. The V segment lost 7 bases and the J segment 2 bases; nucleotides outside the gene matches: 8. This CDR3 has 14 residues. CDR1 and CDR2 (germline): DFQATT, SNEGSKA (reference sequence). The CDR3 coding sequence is TGCAGTGTTATCCCAGGGGGTCGCAATCAGCCCCAGCATTTT. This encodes CSVIPGGRNQPQHF.

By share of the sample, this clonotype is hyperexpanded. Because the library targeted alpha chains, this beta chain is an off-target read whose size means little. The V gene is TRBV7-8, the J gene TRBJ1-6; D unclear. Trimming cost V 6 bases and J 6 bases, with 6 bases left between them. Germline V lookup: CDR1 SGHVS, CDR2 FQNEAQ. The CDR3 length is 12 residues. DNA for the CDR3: TGTGCCAGCAGTATGACTAATTCACCCCTCCACTTT. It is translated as CASSMTNSPLHF.

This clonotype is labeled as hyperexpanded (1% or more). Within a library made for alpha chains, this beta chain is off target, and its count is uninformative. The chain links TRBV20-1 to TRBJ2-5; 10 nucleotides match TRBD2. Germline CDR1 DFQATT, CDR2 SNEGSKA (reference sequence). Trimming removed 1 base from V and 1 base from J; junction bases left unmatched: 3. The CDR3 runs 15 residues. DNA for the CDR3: TGCAGTGCTAGAGTAGCGGGGGGCCCCCAAGAGACCCAGTACTTC. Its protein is CSARVAGGPQETQYF.

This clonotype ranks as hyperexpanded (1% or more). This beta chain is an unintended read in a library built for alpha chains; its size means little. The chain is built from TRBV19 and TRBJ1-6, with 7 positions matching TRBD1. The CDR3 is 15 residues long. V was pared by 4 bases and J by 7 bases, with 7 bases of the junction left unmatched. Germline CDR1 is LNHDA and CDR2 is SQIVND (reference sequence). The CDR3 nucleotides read TGTGCCAGTAGTAGCCGGTCAGGGGGGAATTCACCCCTCCACTTT. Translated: CASSSRSGGNSPLHF. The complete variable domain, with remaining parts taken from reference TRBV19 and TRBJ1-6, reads DGGITQSPKYLFRKEGQNVTLSCEQNLNHDAMYWYRQDPGQGLRLIYYSQIVNDFQKGDIAEGYSVSREKKESFPLTVTSAQKNPTAFYLCASSSRSGGNSPLHFGNGTRLTVT.

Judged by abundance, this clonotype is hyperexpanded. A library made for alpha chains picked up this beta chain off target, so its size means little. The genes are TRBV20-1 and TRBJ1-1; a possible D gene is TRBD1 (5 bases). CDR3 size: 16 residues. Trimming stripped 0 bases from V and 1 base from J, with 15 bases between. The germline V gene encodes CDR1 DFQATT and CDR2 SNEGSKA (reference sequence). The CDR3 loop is CSARDLVGAANTEAFF. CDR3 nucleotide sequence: TGCAGTGCTAGAGATCTAGTTGGGGCGGCGAACACTGAAGCTTTCTTT.

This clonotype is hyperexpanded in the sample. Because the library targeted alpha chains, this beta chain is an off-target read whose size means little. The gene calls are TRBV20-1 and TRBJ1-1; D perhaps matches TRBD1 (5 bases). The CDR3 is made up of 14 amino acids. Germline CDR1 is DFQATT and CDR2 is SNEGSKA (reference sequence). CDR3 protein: CSCLRGGMDIEAFF. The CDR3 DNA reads TGCAGCTGCCTTCGGGGCGGAATGGATATTGAAGCTTTCTTT.

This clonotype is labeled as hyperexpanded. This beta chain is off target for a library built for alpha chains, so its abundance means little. The CDR3 DNA follows: TGTGCCTGGAGTTTGCGCTCGGGACATAGTTCACCCCTCCACTTT. The encoded protein is CAWSLRSGHSSPLHF. The V call is TRBV30, the J call TRBJ1-6; tentative D call: TRBD1 (6 bases). Germline V gene data show CDR1 as GTSNPN and CDR2 as SVGIG (reference sequence). V lost 2 bases and J lost 9, with 17 bases in between. This CDR3 has 15 amino acids.

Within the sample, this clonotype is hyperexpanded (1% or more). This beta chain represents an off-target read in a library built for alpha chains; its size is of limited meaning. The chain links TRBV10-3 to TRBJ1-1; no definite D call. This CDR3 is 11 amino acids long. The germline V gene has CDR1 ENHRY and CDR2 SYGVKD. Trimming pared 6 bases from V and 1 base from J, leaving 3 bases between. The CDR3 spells CAIRRNTEAFF. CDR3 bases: TGTGCCATCAGAAGGAACACTGAAGCTTTCTTT.

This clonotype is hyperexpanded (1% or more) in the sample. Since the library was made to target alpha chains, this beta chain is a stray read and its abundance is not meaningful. This chain's CDR3 is CASSSGYGYTF. The CDR3 DNA reads TGTGCCAGCAGTTCGGGCTATGGCTACACCTTC. This sequence joins TRBV12-3 or TRBV12-4 and TRBJ1-2, with D unclear. The CDR3 extends over 11 amino acids. The V gene lost 4 bases and the J gene lost 4 bases, with 4 bases spanning the gap.

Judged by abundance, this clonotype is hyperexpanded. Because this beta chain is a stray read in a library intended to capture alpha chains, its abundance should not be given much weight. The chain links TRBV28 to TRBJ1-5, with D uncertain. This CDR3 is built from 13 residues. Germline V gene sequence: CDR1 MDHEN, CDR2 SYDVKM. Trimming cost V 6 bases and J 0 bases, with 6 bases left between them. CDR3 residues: CASSRDSNQPQHF. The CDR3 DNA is TGTGCCAGCAGCCGGGATAGCAATCAGCCCCAGCATTTT.

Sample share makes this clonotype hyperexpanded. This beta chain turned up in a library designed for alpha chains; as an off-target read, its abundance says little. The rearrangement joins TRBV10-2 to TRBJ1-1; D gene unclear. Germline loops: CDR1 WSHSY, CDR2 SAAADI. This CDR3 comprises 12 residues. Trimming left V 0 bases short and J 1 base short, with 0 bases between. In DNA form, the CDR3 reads TGCGCCAGCAGTGAGTCGAACACTGAAGCTTTCTTT. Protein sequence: CASSESNTEAFF.

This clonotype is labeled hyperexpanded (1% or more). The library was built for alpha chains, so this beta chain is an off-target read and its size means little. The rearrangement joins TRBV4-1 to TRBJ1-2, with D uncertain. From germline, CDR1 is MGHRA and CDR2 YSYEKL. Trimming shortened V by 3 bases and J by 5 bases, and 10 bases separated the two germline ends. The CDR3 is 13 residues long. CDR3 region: CASSHSKEYGYTF. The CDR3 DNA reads TGCGCCAGCAGCCATTCAAAAGAGTATGGCTACACCTTC.

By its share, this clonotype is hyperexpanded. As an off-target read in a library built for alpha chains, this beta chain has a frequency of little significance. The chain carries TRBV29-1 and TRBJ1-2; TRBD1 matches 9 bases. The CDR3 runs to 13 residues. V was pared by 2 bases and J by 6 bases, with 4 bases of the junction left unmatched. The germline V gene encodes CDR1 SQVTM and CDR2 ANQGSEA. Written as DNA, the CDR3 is TGCAGCGTTGAACACAGGGGGCGAGATGGCTACACCTTC. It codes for CSVEHRGRDGYTF.